The TCR beta chain under discussion was sequenced for a study of T cells in Graves' hyperthyroidism and ophthalmopathy. Whole-study context: Peripheral blood was drawn at first diagnosis, prior to all treatment.

The source material, RNA transcripts, was used to amplify TCR beta CDR3 regions. The TCR CDR3 first-round RT-PCR relied on the HTBI primer set. TCRdb redid the calling of the multiplex PCR reads with MiXCR, one entry per CDR3 protein. Counted here are about 530,000 distinct CDR3 sequences, approximately 17% occurring once; the ten biggest clones make up under 20%. Looked up from germline, CDR1 is MNHEY and CDR2 is SVGEGT. Trimming cost V 0 bases and J 9 bases, with 9 bases left between them. There are 12 residues in the CDR3. This clonotype appeared many times. Each ophthalmopathy patient scored at least 3 on the Clinical Activity Score and at least 4 on NOSPECS grade, with duration under 3 months. Patients were excluded because of uncontrolled infection, other autoimmune disease, pregnancy or lactation.

The sample was blood. This chain connects TRBV6-2 or TRBV6-3 to TRBJ2-7; D ambiguous. This receptor was identified in a woman aged 18-29 years with Graves' ophthalmopathy. CDR3 sequence reads: CASSYSRDGQYF. In DNA, the CDR3 is TGTGCCAGCAGTTACTCGAGAGACGGGCAGTACTTC.